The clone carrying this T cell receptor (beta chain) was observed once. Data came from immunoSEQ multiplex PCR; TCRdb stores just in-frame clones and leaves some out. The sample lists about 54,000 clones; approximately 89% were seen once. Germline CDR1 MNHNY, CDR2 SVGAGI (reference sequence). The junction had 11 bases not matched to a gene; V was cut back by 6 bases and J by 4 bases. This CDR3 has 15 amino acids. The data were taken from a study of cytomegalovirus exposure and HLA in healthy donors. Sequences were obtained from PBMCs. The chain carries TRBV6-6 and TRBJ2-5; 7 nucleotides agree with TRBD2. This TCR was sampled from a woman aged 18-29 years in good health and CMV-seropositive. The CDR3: CASRTGLGWRETQYF. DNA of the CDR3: TGTGCCAGCAGAACCGGACTAGGGTGGCGAGAGACCCAGTACTTC.